These 10 T cell receptor beta chains were all obtained from the same sample, sequenced in a study of post-analysis software for immune sequencing data. Libraries were made from TCR beta cDNA, and they carried unique molecular identifiers. TCRdb recomputed calls from the PCR reads with MiXCR, one row per CDR3 protein. The table has around 160,000 distinct CDR3 sequences, 35% to 40% seen once. Source: blood, taken after autologous hematopoietic stem cell transplantation. The receptors were sampled from a girl aged 5 to 17 with multiple sclerosis.

This clonotype was found many times. This sequence joins TRBV6-1 and TRBJ2-1, with TRBD2 as a possible D gene (5 bases). V was cut by 5 bases and J by 0 bases, with 17 bases left in between. The germline V gene encodes CDR1 MNHNS and CDR2 SASEGT. The CDR3 has 17 amino acids. CDR3 residues: CASSRSSSSYSYNEQFF. CDR3 bases: TGTGCCAGCAGTCGTTCGTCTAGCTCCTACTCCTACAATGAGCAGTTCTTC.

On this clonotype itself: An end of the junction does not agree with germline; a read error may underlie this. The chain has TRBV5-1 and TRBJ2-7, with a possible D match to TRBD2 (6 bases). This CDR3 contains 15 residues. Germline lookup yields CDR1 SGHRS and CDR2 YFSETQ. The CDR3 DNA is TGCACCAGCATGGCCGGGCTAGCGAAAACCTACGAGCAGTACTTC. Translating gives CTSMAGLAKTYEQYF.

The chain carries TRBV4-2 and TRBJ1-4; TRBD1 is a possible D gene (6 bases). Germline CDR1 reads LGHNA; CDR2 reads YNFKEQ. V shed 4 bases and J shed 0 bases, with 15 bases lying between them. The CDR3 extends over 17 amino acids. CDR3 sequence: CASSPQGLAATNEKLFF. CDR3 nucleotides: TGTGCCAGCAGCCCACAGGGTCTGGCGGCAACTAATGAAAAACTGTTTTTT.

Concerning this clonotype itself: An end of the junction differs from the germline gene, which may be a read error. The chain carries TRBV3-1 and TRBJ1-1; D gene uncertain. The CDR3 is 13 residues long. The germline CDR1 and CDR2 sequences are LGHDT and YNNKEL (reference sequence). The CDR3 reads CTSSPRTNTEAFF. The CDR3 nucleotides read TGTACCAGCAGCCCTCGGACGAACACTGAAGCTTTCTTT.

The chain is built from TRBV2 and TRBJ2-1; TRBD2 might be the D (6 bases). This CDR3 contains 12 residues. CDR1 is SNHLY and CDR2 is FYNNEI in the germline V gene. V was cut by 10 bases and J by 6 bases, with 13 bases left in between. DNA of the CDR3: TGTGCCACACACTCTAGCGCCAATGAGCAGTTCTTC. As protein: CATHSSANEQFF.

This chain joins TRBV20-1 and TRBJ2-7; tentative D call: TRBD1 (6 bases). V lost 2 bases, J lost 3 bases, and 11 bases lay in between. This CDR3 is 13 amino acids long. The germline V gene has CDR1 DFQATT and CDR2 SNEGSKA (reference sequence). In nucleotides, the CDR3 is TGCAGTGCTAGACCAGGACAGATCTACGAGCAGTACTTC. Its protein product is CSARPGQIYEQYF.

The rearrangement links TRBV6-1 to TRBJ1-2; perhaps TRBD1 as D (5 bases). V was pared by 1 base and J by 5 bases, with 14 bases between. The CDR3 covers 15 residues. Germline V gives CDR1 MNHNS, CDR2 SASEGT. CDR3 coding DNA: TGTGCCAGCAGTGAAGAGAGGGACGGGGATTATGGCTACACCTTC. Its protein is CASSEERDGDYGYTF.

V gene TRBV6-2 or TRBV6-3 combines with J gene TRBJ2-5; D possibly corresponds to TRBD1 (6 bases). Trimming shortened V by 4 bases and J by 3 bases, and 18 bases separated the two germline ends. The CDR3 extends over 16 amino acids. The germline V gene has CDR1 MNHEY and CDR2 SVGEGT. CDR3 amino acids: CASSSERGTLKETQYF. The CDR3 DNA sequence: TGTGCCAGCAGTTCGGAGAGGGGGACCCTAAAAGAGACCCAGTACTTC.

V usage is TRBV7-9 and J usage is TRBJ2-7; D gene unclear. The germline V gene encodes CDR1 SEHNR and CDR2 FQNEAQ (reference sequence). The CDR3 length is 12 residues. Trimming shortened V by 10 bases and J by 3 bases, and 13 bases separated the two germline ends. CDR3 sequence (DNA): TGTGCCACCGCCCCTCTCCTCTACGAGCAGTACTTC. Protein product: CATAPLLYEQYF.

This chain connects TRBV27 to TRBJ2-5, with D hard to call. Trimming cost V 3 bases and J 5 bases, with 10 bases left between them. This CDR3 spans 13 amino acids. Germline CDR1 reads MNHEY; CDR2 reads SMNVEV (reference sequence). This chain's CDR3 is CASSFSRGETQYF. In DNA, the CDR3 is TGTGCCAGCAGTTTTTCCAGAGGCGAGACCCAGTACTTC.